This T cell receptor (beta chain) was retrieved from a study of T cell repertoires in ileal Crohn's disease. Measured with immunoSEQ multiplex PCR; TCRdb has only the in-frame clones, and not every one. The sample yields roughly 7,300 clones, 90% to 95% seen once. The germline CDR1 and CDR2 sequences are MNHEY and SMNVEV (reference sequence). This CDR3 spans 14 amino acids. The V segment lost 9 bases and the J segment 4 bases; nucleotides outside the gene matches: 8. The chain has TRBV27 and TRBJ1-1, with TRBD1 matching 10 bases. The sample was ileal tissue. The sequence derives from an adult with Crohn's disease. The CDR3 spells CASSRTGGGTEAFF. CDR3 nucleotide sequence: TGTGCCAGTTCCCGGACAGGGGGTGGCACTGAAGCTTTCTTT.